This TCR beta chain was recorded in a study of shared clonotypes between healthy human individuals. Study details: Three CD4 naive, three CD4 memory, two CD8 naive and one CD8 memory plate were used per donor.

This CDR3 is built from 12 residues. With 4 bases removed from V and 0 bases from J, the gap between germline ends came to 7 bases. The germline gives CDR1 GTSNPN, CDR2 SVGIG (reference sequence). Terminally differentiated effector memory CD45RA+ cells were excluded by CCR7 positive selection of CD45RO-negative cells. Here immunoSEQ multiplex PCR was the method, and the copy in TCRdb shows in-frame clones only, minus some. The data show about 2 million clones, about 95% seen once. The chain recombines TRBV30 with TRBJ2-7; D possibly corresponds to TRBD1 (5 bases). This receptor was taken from a man younger than 35 in good health. The specimen was naive CD8+ T cells sorted from blood. The CDR3 loop reads CAWKGHSYEQYF. The CDR3 nucleotides read TGTGCCTGGAAAGGACACTCCTACGAGCAGTACTTC.